A selection of T cell receptor beta chains follows, all from one sample in a study of control samples from healthy donors and cancer patients. Produced via immunoSEQ multiplex PCR; TCRdb's table is partial and in-frame only. Seen here are some 110,000 clones, around 87% observed once, and the top ten hold 0.95% to 1.3%. Sequenced input: PBMCs. The receptors were sampled from a woman between 45 and 60 years old with colorectal cancer. Each CDR3 is given with its conserved first and last residue. The D gene is left open where the match is weak.

V	length	J	D	DNA	CDR3
TRBV30	13	TRBJ1-5	TRBD1	TGTGCCTGGGGGACAGGAGAAAATCAGCCCCAGCATTTT	CAWGTGENQPQHF
TRBV20-1	11	TRBJ2-7	-	TGCAGTGCTAGAAGAGTTAACGAGCAGTACTTC	CSARRVNEQYF
TRBV19	15	TRBJ2-5	TRBD1	TGTGCCAGTAGTGCCTGGACAGGGGGCCAAGAGACCCAGTACTTC	CASSAWTGGQETQYF
TRBV7-8	14	TRBJ2-5	TRBD1	TGTGCCAGCAGCTTGGACAGGGGGCCGGAGACCCAGTACTTC	CASSLDRGPETQYF
TRBV30	14	TRBJ2-7	-	TGTGCCTGGAGTGTAAGGTGGACACCCTACGAGCAGTACTTC	CAWSVRWTPYEQYF
TRBV28	13	TRBJ1-5	-	TGTGCCAGCAGTTTATCTCCCCGCCAGCCCCAGCATTTT	CASSLSPRQPQHF
TRBV25-1	16	TRBJ1-3	-	TGTGCCAGCAGTGGGCCCACGGGACTCTCTGGAAACACCATATATTTT	CASSGPTGLSGNTIYF
TRBV10-3	13	TRBJ1-4	-	TGTGCCATCAGTGAGCGGGAGAATGAAAAACTGTTTTTT	CAISERENEKLFF
TRBV27	13	TRBJ1-6	TRBD1	TGTGCCAGCAGTTCAGGGGGTAATTCACCCCTCCACTTT	CASSSGGNSPLHF
TRBV19	16	TRBJ1-3	-	TGTGCCAGTAGTCCCTGGACAGACCCGTCTGGAAACACCATATATTTT	CASSPWTDPSGNTIYF
TRBV7-9	11	TRBJ2-7	-	TGTGCCAGCAGCTTAGCAGACGAGCAGTACTTC	CASSLADEQYF
TRBV28	18	TRBJ1-1	TRBD1	TGTGCCAGCAGTAATGGGGGACAGGGGCTCATGCGTGACACTGAAGCTTTCTTT	CASSNGGQGLMRDTEAFF
TRBV28	13	TRBJ2-1	-	TGTGCCAGCAGAAGATTATCCTACAATGAGCAGTTCTTC	CASRRLSYNEQFF
TRBV6-5	16	TRBJ2-3	TRBD1	TGTGCCAGCAGTTTCGGACAGGGGGCGATGACAGATACGCAGTATTTT	CASSFGQGAMTDTQYF
TRBV21-1	15	TRBJ2-1	-	TGTGCCAGCAGCAAGTTTACCGGGCCGGGGAATGAGCAGTTCTTC	CASSKFTGPGNEQFF
TRBV28	11	TRBJ1-5	-	TGTGCCAGCAGTCCGGGTTATCCCCAGCATTTT	CASSPGYPQHF
TRBV28	14	TRBJ1-4	TRBD1	TGTGCCAGCAGCGACGGACAGGGAAGAGAAAAACTGTTTTTT	CASSDGQGREKLFF